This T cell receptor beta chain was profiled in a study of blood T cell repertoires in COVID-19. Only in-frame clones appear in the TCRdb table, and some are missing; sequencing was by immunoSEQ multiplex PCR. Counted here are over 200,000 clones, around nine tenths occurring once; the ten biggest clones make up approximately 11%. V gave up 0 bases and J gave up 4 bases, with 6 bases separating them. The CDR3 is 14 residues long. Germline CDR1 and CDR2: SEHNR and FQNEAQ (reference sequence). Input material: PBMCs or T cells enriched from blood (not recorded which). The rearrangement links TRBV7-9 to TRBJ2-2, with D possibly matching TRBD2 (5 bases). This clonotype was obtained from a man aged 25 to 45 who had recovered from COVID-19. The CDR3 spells CASSLAAGTGELFF. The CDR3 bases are TGTGCCAGCAGCTTAGCTGCGGGCACCGGGGAGCTGTTTTTT.